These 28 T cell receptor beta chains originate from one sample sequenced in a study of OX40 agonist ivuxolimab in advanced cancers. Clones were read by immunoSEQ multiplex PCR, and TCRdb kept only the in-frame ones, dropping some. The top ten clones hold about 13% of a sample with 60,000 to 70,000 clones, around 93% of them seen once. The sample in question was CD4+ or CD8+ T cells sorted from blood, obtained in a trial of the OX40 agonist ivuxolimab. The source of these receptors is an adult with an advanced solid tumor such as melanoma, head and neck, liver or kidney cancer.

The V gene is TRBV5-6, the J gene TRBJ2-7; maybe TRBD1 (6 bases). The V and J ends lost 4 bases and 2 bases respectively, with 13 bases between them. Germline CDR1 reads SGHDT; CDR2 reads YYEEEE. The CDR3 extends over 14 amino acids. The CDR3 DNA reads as TGTGCCAGCAGCCACCGGACAGATCCCTACGAGCAGTACTTC. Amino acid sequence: CASSHRTDPYEQYF.

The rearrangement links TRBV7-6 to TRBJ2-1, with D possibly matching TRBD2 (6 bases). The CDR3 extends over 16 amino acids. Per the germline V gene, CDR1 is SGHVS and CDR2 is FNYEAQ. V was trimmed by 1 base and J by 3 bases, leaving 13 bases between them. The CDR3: CASSLDRDSNYNEQFF. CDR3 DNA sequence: TGTGCCAGCAGCTTAGACCGGGACTCAAACTACAATGAGCAGTTCTTC.

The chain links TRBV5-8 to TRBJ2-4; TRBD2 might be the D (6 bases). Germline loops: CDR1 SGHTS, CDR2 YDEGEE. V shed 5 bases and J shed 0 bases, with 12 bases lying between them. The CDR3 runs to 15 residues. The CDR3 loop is CASRPWGVAKNIQYF. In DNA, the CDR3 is TGTGCCAGCAGACCGTGGGGGGTAGCCAAAAACATTCAGTACTTC.

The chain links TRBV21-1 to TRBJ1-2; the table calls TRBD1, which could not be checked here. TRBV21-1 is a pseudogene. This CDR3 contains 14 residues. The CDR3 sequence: CASSKGGMDYGYTF. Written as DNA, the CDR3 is TGTGCCAGCAGCAAAGGGGGCATGGACTATGGCTACACCTTC.

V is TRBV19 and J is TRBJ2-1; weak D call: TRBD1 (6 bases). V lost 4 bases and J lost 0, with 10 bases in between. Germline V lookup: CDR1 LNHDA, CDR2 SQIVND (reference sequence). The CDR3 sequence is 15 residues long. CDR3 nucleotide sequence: TGTGCCAGTAGTAACATGGACAGCTCCTACAATGAGCAGTTCTTC. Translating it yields CASSNMDSSYNEQFF.

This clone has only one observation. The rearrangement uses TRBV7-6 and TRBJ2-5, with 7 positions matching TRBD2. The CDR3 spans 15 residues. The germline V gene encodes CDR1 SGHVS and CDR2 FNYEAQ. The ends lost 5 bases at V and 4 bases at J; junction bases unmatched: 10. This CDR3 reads CASSQWWGGGETQYF. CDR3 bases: TGTGCCAGCAGCCAGTGGTGGGGGGGAGGAGAGACCCAGTACTTC.

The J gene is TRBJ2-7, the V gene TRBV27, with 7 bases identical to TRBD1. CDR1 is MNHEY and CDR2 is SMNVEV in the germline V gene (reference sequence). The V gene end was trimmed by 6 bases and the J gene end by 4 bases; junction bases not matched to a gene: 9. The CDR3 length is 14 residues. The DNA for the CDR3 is TGTGCCAGCAGGGCCGGGACAGCTATATACGAGCAGTACTTC. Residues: CASRAGTAIYEQYF.

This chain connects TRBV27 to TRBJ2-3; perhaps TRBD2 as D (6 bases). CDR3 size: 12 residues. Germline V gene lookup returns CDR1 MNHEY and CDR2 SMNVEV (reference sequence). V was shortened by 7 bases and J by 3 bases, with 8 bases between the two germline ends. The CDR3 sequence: CASTSETDTQYF. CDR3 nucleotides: TGTGCCAGCACTAGCGAGACAGATACGCAGTATTTT.

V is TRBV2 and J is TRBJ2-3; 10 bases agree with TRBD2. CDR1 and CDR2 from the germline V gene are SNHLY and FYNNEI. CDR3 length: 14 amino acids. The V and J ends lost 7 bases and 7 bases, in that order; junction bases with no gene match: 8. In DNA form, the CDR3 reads TGTGCCAGCACCGGGACTAGCGATAGATATACGCAGTATTTT. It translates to CASTGTSDRYTQYF.

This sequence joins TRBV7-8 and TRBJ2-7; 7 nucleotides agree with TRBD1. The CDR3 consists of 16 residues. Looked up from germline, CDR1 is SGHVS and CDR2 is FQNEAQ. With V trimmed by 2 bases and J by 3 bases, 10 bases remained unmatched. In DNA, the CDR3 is TGTGCCAGCAGCTTAAGGGCCGGGACAGCGAGCTACGAGCAGTACTTC. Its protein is CASSLRAGTASYEQYF.

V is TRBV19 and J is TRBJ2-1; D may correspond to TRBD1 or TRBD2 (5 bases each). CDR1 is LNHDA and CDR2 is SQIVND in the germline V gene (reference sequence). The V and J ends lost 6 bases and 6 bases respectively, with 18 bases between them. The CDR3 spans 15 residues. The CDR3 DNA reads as TGTGCCAGTAGCTACGGGGCCACAGGCGCCAATGAGCAGTTCTTC. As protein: CASSYGATGANEQFF.

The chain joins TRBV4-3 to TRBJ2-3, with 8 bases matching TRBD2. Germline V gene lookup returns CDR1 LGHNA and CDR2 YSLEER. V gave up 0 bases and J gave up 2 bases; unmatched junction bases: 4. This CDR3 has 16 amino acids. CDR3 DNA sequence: TGCGCCAGCAGCCAAGACTGGACTAGCCTCACAGATACGCAGTATTTT. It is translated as CASSQDWTSLTDTQYF.

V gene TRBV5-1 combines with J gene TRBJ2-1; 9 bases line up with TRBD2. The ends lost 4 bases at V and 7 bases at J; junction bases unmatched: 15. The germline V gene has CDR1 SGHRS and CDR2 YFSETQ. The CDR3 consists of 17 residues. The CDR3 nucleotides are TGCGCCAGCAGCCCACTTGAGTTAGCGGGAGTTACGAATGAGCAGTTCTTC. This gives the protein CASSPLELAGVTNEQFF.

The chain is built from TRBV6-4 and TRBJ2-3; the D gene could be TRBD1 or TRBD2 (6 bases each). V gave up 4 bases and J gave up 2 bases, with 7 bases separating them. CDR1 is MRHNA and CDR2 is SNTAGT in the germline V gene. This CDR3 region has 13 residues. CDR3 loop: CASSGGATDTQYF. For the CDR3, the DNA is TGTGCCAGCAGTGGGGGGGCCACAGATACGCAGTATTTT.

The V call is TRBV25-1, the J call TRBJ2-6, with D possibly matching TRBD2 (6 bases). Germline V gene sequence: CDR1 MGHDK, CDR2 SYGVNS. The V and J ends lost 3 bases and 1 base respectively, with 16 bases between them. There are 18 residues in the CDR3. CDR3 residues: CASSDSGTGGSGANVLTF. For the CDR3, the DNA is TGTGCCAGCAGTGACTCCGGTACAGGAGGGTCTGGGGCCAACGTCCTGACTTTC. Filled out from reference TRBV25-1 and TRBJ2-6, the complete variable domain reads EADIYQTPRYLVIGTGKKITLECSQTMGHDKMYWYQQDPGMELHLIHYSYGVNSTEKGDLSSESTVSRIRTEHFPLTLESARPSHTSQYLCASSDSGTGGSGANVLTFGAGSRLTVL.

The CDR3 sequence: CASSDSMGSSTDTQYF. Written as DNA, the CDR3 is TGTGCCAGCAGTGACTCGATGGGGTCTAGCACAGATACGCAGTATTTT. The genes are TRBV6-4 and TRBJ2-3; no reliable D call. The CDR3 is 16 amino acids. Per the germline V gene, CDR1 is MRHNA and CDR2 is SNTAGT. V lost 0 bases to trimming and J lost 0 bases, with 10 bases between them.

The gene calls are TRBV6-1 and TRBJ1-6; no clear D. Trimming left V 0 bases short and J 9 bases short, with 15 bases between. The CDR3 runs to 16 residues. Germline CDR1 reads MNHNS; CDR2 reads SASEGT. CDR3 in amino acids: CASSEAIGSLVSPLHF. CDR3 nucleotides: TGTGCCAGCAGTGAAGCGATAGGGAGTCTAGTTTCACCCCTCCACTTT.

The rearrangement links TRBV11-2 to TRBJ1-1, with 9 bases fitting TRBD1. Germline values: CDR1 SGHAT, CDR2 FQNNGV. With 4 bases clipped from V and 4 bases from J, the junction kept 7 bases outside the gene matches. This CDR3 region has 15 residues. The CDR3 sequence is CASSSQDRGGTEAFF. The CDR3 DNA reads TGTGCCAGCAGCTCCCAAGACAGGGGGGGCACTGAAGCTTTCTTT.

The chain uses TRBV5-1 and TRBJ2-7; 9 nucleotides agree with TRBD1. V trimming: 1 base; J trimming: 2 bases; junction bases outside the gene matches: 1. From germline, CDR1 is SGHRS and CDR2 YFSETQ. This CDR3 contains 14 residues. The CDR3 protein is CASSLTGGAYEQYF. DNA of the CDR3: TGCGCCAGCAGCTTGACAGGGGGCGCCTACGAGCAGTACTTC.

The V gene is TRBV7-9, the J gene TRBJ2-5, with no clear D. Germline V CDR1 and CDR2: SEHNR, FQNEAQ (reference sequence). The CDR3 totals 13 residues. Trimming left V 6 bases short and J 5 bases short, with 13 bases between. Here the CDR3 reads CASSRPFRETQYF. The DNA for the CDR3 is TGTGCCAGCAGTCGACCTTTTAGGGAGACCCAGTACTTC.

The CDR3 reads CASSPTRGTSGRCNTGELFF. The CDR3 DNA sequence: TGTGCCAGCAGCCCAACTAGGGGGACTAGCGGGAGGTGTAACACCGGGGAGCTGTTTTTT. The rearrangement joins TRBV21-1 to TRBJ2-2; the table's D call TRBD2 went unverified against the DNA. TRBV21-1 is labeled a pseudogene. The CDR3 covers 20 residues.

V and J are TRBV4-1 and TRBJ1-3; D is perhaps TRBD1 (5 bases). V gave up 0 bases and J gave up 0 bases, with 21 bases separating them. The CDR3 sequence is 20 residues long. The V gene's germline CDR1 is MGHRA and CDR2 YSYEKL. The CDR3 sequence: CASSQESPRRGPSSGNTIYF. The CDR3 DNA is TGCGCCAGCAGCCAAGAAAGTCCGCGGCGGGGCCCAAGCTCTGGAAACACCATATATTTT.

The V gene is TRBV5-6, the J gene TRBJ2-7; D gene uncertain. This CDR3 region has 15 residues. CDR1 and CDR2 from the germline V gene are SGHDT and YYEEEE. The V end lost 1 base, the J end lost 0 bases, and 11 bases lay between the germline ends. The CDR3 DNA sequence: TGTGCCAGCAGCTTGAAGGGCAGACTCTCCTACGAGCAGTACTTC. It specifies CASSLKGRLSYEQYF.

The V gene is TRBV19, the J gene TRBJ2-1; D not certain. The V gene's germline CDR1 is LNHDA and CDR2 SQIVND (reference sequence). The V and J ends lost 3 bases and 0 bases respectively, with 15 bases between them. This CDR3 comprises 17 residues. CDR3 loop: CASSMSLAKSSYNEQFF. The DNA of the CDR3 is TGTGCCAGTAGTATGTCGTTGGCGAAAAGCTCCTACAATGAGCAGTTCTTC.

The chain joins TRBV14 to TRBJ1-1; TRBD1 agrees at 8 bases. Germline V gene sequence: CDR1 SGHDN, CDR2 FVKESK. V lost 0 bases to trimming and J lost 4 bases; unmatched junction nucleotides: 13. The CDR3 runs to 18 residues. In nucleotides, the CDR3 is TGTGCCAGCAGCCAAGATGCCAGGGTCAGGGGGCGCGTCACTGAAGCTTTCTTT. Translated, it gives CASSQDARVRGRVTEAFF. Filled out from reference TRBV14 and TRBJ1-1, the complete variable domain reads EAGVTQFPSHSVIEKGQTVTLRCDPISGHDNLYWYRRVMGKEIKFLLHFVKESKQDESGMPNNRFLAERTGGTYSTLKVQPAELEDSGVYFCASSQDARVRGRVTEAFFGQGTRLTVV.

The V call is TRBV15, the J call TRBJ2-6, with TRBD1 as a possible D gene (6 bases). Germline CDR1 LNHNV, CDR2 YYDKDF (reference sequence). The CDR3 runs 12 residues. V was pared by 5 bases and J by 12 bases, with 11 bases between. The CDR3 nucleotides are TGTGCCACCAGCCGGGACAACCCCGTCCTGACTTTC. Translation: CATSRDNPVLTF.

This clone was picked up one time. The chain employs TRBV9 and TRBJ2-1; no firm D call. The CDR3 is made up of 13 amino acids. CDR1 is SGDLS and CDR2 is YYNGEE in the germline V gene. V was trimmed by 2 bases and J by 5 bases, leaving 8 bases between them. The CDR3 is CASSVWPDNEQFF. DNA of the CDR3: TGTGCCAGCAGCGTCTGGCCAGACAATGAGCAGTTCTTC.

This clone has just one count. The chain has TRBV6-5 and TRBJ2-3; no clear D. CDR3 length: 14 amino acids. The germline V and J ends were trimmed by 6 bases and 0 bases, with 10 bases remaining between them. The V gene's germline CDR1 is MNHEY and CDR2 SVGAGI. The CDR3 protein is CASSPTDSTDTQYF. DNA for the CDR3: TGTGCCAGCAGCCCAACTGACAGCACAGATACGCAGTATTTT.